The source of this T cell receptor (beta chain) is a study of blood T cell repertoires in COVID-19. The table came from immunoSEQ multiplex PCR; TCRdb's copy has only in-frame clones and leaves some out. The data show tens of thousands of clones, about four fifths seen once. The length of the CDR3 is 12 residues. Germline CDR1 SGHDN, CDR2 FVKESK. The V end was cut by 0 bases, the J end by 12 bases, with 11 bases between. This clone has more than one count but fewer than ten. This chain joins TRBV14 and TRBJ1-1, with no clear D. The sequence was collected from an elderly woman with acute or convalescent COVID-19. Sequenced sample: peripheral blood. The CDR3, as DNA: TGTGCCAGCAGCCAAGAGCGCGGGAAAACTTTCTTT. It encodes CASSQERGKTFF.